This record concerns one TCR beta chain sequence. This CDR3 spans 16 amino acids. CDR1 and CDR2 from the germline V gene are MGHDK and SYGVNS. Losses at the gene ends were 3 bases for V and 2 bases for J; bases not matched to a gene: 4. This specimen comes from a study of blood T cell repertoires in COVID-19. Whole-study context: Some COVID-19 samples were acute and others convalescent; all came from the United States, Italy and Spain.

Here immunoSEQ multiplex PCR was the method, and the copy in TCRdb shows in-frame clones only, minus some. Of 350,000 to 400,000 clones listed, more than 75% are singletons. The specimen was PBMCs or T cells enriched from blood (not recorded which). The sequence was obtained from a man aged 40-49 years in a cohort exposed to, infected with or recovered from COVID-19 (not recorded which). The chain combines TRBV25-1 with TRBJ2-7, with 13 bases aligning to TRBD2. In DNA form, the CDR3 reads TGTGCCAGCAGTGATTGGGGGACTAGCGGGACCTACGAGCAGTACTTC. Its protein is CASSDWGTSGTYEQYF.